A selection of T cell receptor beta chains follows, all from one sample in a study of control samples from healthy donors and cancer patients. TCRdb's table, derived via immunoSEQ multiplex PCR, lists solely in-frame clones and lacks some. The table lists some 150,000 clones, 91% of them singletons. The sequencing input was blood. The receptors shown here come from a man younger than 40 in good health. The CDR3 runs from the conserved cysteine through the conserved F or W. D genes are given only for firm matches. Clone size is not always given. Where it is, it says once, few, many or a class for expanded clones.

clone size: -
D gene: -
V gene: TRBV5-8
J gene: TRBJ1-5
CDR3 protein: CASSLKGLRNQPQHF
CDR3 DNA: TGTGCCAGCAGCTTGAAGGGGTTACGCAATCAGCCCCAGCATTTT

clone size: -
D gene: -
V gene: TRBV19
J gene: TRBJ1-1
CDR3 protein: CASSFDRGEAFF
CDR3 DNA: TGTGCCAGTAGTTTCGACCGGGGCGAAGCTTTCTTT

clone size: -
D gene: -
V gene: TRBV5-8
J gene: TRBJ2-7
CDR3 protein: CASSLVGSGQGEQYF
CDR3 DNA: TGTGCCAGCAGCTTGGTAGGATCGGGCCAGGGCGAGCAGTACTTC

clone size: -
D gene: -
V gene: TRBV12-2
J gene: TRBJ1-2
CDR3 protein: CASRRGGRRDGYTF
CDR3 DNA: TGTGCAAGTCGAAGGGGGGGCAGGAGGGATGGCTACACCTTC

clone size: -
D gene: TRBD1
V gene: TRBV6-1
J gene: TRBJ2-7
CDR3 protein: CASSEGQGSSYEQYF
CDR3 DNA: TGTGCCAGCAGTGAGGGACAGGGCAGCTCCTACGAGCAGTACTTC

clone size: -
D gene: TRBD2
V gene: TRBV6-5
J gene: TRBJ2-3
CDR3 protein: CAISGGAGGTDTQYF
CDR3 DNA: TGTGCCATTAGCGGGGGGGCCGGTGGCACAGATACGCAGTATTTT

clone size: once
D gene: TRBD1
V gene: TRBV28
J gene: TRBJ1-5
CDR3 protein: CASISGGFNNQPQHF
CDR3 DNA: TGTGCCAGTATATCAGGGGGATTTAACAATCAGCCCCAGCATTTT

clone size: -
D gene: -
V gene: TRBV5-1
J gene: TRBJ2-6
CDR3 protein: CASSLVGHLLSGANVLTF
CDR3 DNA: TGCGCCAGCAGCTTGGTGGGACATCTTCTCTCTGGGGCCAACGTCCTGACTTTC

clone size: -
D gene: -
V gene: TRBV27
J gene: TRBJ1-1
CDR3 protein: CASSLSLLRDPQGAFF
CDR3 DNA: TGTGCCAGCAGTTTATCTCTTCTCCGGGACCCCCAGGGGGCTTTCTTT

clone size: -
D gene: -
V gene: TRBV30
J gene: TRBJ2-3
CDR3 protein: CAWSRGSDTQYF
CDR3 DNA: TGTGCCTGGAGTAGGGGATCAGATACGCAGTATTTT

clone size: -
D gene: -
V gene: TRBV2
J gene: TRBJ2-1
CDR3 protein: CASMGRTTSSYNEQFF
CDR3 DNA: TGTGCCAGCATGGGGCGGACTACGAGCTCCTACAATGAGCAGTTCTTC

clone size: -
D gene: TRBD2
V gene: TRBV5-1
J gene: TRBJ2-7
CDR3 protein: CASSLGMFGGDEQYF
CDR3 DNA: TGCGCCAGCAGCTTGGGGATGTTCGGGGGGGACGAGCAGTACTTC

clone size: few
D gene: TRBD1
V gene: TRBV5-1
J gene: TRBJ1-3
CDR3 protein: CASSPGTGSGNTIYF
CDR3 DNA: TGCGCCAGCAGCCCCGGGACAGGGTCAGGAAACACCATATATTTT

clone size: -
D gene: -
V gene: TRBV9
J gene: TRBJ2-5
CDR3 protein: CASAGSIQETQYF
CDR3 DNA: TGTGCCAGCGCGGGGTCCATCCAAGAGACCCAGTACTTC

clone size: -
D gene: -
V gene: TRBV11-2
J gene: TRBJ2-3
CDR3 protein: CASSLDRTSTDTQYF
CDR3 DNA: TGTGCCAGCAGCTTAGATAGGACTTCAACAGATACGCAGTATTTT

clone size: few
D gene: -
V gene: TRBV6-1
J gene: TRBJ1-5
CDR3 protein: CASSEGYSNQPQHF
CDR3 DNA: TGTGCCAGCAGTGAGGGTTATAGCAATCAGCCCCAGCATTTT

clone size: once
D gene: -
V gene: TRBV6-5
J gene: TRBJ2-7
CDR3 protein: CASKRGSSYEQYF
CDR3 DNA: TGTGCCAGCAAACGGGGGAGCTCCTACGAGCAGTACTTC

clone size: -
D gene: -
V gene: TRBV6-4
J gene: TRBJ1-1
CDR3 protein: CASSDTTGWNTEAFF
CDR3 DNA: TGTGCCAGCAGTGACACCACAGGTTGGAACACTGAAGCTTTCTTT

clone size: -
D gene: -
V gene: TRBV11-2
J gene: TRBJ1-1
CDR3 protein: CASSLGNGGGDTEAFF
CDR3 DNA: TGTGCCAGCAGCTTAGGTAACGGAGGTGGGGACACTGAAGCTTTCTTT

clone size: -
D gene: -
V gene: TRBV2
J gene: TRBJ2-1
CDR3 protein: CASSERLGFEQFF
CDR3 DNA: TGTGCCAGCAGTGAAAGATTGGGGTTTGAGCAGTTCTTC

clone size: -
D gene: -
V gene: TRBV7-9
J gene: TRBJ2-7
CDR3 protein: CASSFSGDYEQYF
CDR3 DNA: TGTGCCAGCAGCTTCTCCGGGGACTACGAGCAGTACTTC

clone size: -
D gene: -
V gene: TRBV3-1/TRBV3-2
J gene: TRBJ1-2
CDR3 protein: CASSQSAGAGYTF
CDR3 DNA: TGTGCCAGCAGCCAATCCGCGGGGGCTGGCTACACCTTC

clone size: -
D gene: -
V gene: TRBV27
J gene: TRBJ2-3
CDR3 protein: CASSFYWPPGSTDTQYF
CDR3 DNA: TGTGCCAGCAGTTTTTATTGGCCCCCAGGGAGCACAGATACGCAGTATTTT

clone size: -
D gene: -
V gene: TRBV3-1/TRBV3-2
J gene: TRBJ2-1
CDR3 protein: CASSQEVSYNEQFF
CDR3 DNA: TGTGCCAGCAGCCAAGAGGTCTCCTACAATGAGCAGTTCTTC

clone size: -
D gene: TRBD2
V gene: TRBV9
J gene: TRBJ2-2
CDR3 protein: CASSVSSGGPRGTGELFF
CDR3 DNA: TGTGCCAGCAGCGTTTCTAGCGGGGGGCCTCGTGGCACCGGGGAGCTGTTTTTT

clone size: once
D gene: TRBD1
V gene: TRBV11-2
J gene: TRBJ1-1
CDR3 protein: CASSLGTGGAFF
CDR3 DNA: TGTGCCAGCAGCTTAGGAACAGGGGGAGCTTTCTTT

clone size: -
D gene: -
V gene: TRBV10-2
J gene: TRBJ1-1
CDR3 protein: CASSESGLSTEAFF
CDR3 DNA: TGCGCCAGCAGTGAGTCTGGACTAAGCACTGAAGCTTTCTTT

clone size: -
D gene: TRBD1
V gene: TRBV5-6
J gene: TRBJ2-5
CDR3 protein: CASTSGQGGETQYF
CDR3 DNA: TGTGCCAGCACCTCCGGACAGGGCGGGGAGACCCAGTACTTC

clone size: -
D gene: -
V gene: TRBV3-1/TRBV3-2
J gene: TRBJ1-5
CDR3 protein: CASSQGLRGVGQPQHF
CDR3 DNA: TGTGCCAGCAGCCAAGGTCTCAGGGGTGTAGGGCAGCCCCAGCATTTT

clone size: -
D gene: -
V gene: TRBV27
J gene: TRBJ1-3
CDR3 protein: CASSPSQVLSGNTIYF
CDR3 DNA: TGTGCCAGCAGCCCTTCACAGGTCCTCTCTGGAAACACCATATATTTT

clone size: -
D gene: TRBD2
V gene: TRBV11-2
J gene: TRBJ2-7
CDR3 protein: CASSLVQRGTEQYF
CDR3 DNA: TGTGCCAGCAGCTTAGTCCAGCGGGGGACCGAGCAGTACTTC

clone size: -
D gene: -
V gene: TRBV5-1
J gene: TRBJ1-2
CDR3 protein: CASSPLSDYGYTF
CDR3 DNA: TGCGCCAGCAGCCCCCTCTCAGACTATGGCTACACCTTC